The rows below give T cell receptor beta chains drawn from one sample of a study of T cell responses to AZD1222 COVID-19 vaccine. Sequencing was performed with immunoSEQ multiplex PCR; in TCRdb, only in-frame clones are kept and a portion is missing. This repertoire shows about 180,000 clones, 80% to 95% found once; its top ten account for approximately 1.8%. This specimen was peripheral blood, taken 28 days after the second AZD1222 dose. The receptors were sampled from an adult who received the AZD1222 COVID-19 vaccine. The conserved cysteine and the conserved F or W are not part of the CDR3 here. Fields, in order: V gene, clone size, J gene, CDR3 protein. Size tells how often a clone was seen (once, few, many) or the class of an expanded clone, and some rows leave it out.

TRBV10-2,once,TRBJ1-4,ASSEGTSGGEKLF
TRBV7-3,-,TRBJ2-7,ASSLNRAGGGEQY
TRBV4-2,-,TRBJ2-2,ASSLTGRGTGELF
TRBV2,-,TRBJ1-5,ASADSNQPQH
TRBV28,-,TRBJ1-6,ASIWGGNNSPLH
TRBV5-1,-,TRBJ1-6,ASSWGDVNSPLH
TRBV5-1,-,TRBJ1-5,ASSLVGGSNQPQH
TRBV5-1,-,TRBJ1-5,ASSLAGGKGQPQH
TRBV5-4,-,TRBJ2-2,ASSQPSGELF
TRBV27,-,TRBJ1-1,ASSPGVVTEAF
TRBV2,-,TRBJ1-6,ASQYRATYNSPLH
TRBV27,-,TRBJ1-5,ASSFGGRGASNQPQH
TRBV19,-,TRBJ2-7,ASSIAAFSSYEQY
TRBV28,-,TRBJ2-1,ASGTSAPSYNEQF
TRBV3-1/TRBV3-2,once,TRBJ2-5,ASSQNRGRETQY
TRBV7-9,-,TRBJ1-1,ASSLQTSDTEAF
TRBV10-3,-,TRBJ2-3,ATGLTGTTDTQY
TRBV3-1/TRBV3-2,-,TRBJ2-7,ASSGTGPYEQY
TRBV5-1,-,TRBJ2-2,ASSPSGGNTGELF
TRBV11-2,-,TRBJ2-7,ASSSVLGRAYEQY
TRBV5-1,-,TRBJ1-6,ASSLGEANSPLH
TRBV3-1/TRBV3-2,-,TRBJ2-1,ASSQDLGKSYNEQF
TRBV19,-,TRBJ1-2,ASSMVQDYGYT
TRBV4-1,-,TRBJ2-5,ASSQSFGGETQY
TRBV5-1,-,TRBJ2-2,ASSLGRANTGELF
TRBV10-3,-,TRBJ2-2,AIRGGPNTGELF
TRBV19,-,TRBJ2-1,ATNSGTGNSYNEQF
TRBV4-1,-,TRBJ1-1,ASSHTSGVNTEAF
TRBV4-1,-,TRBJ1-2,ASSQKGQAGHGYT
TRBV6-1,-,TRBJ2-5,ASSEFGGGIPQETQY
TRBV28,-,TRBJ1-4,ASRKTGGTGNEKLF
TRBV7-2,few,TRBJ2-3,ASSLAASPLSGTDTQY
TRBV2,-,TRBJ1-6,ASSGRTGAYNSPLH
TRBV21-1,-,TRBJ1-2,ASSSRGEDPDT
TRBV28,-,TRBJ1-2,ASSDVGVKYGYT
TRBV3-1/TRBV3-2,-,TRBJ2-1,ASSWGSGMYNEQF